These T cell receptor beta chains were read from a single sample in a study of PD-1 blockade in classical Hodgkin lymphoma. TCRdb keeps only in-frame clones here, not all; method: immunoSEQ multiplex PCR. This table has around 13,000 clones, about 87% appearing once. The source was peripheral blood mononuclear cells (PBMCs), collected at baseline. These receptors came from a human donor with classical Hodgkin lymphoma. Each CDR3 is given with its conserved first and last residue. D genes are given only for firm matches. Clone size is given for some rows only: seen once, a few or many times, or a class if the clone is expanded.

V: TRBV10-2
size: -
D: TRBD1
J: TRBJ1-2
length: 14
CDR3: CASATGTINYGYTF
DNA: TGCGCCAGCGCGACAGGGACAATAAACTATGGCTACACCTTC

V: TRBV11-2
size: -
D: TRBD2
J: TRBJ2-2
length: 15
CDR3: CASSQAGVGAGELFF
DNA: TGTGCCAGCAGCCAAGCGGGAGTTGGCGCCGGGGAGCTGTTTTTT

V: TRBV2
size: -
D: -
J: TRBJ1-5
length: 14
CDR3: CASSDHGSNQPQHF
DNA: TGTGCCAGCAGTGACCACGGTAGCAATCAGCCCCAGCATTTT

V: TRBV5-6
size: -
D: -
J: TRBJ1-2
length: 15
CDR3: CASSSIVRDEYGYTF
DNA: TGTGCCAGCAGCTCCATCGTAAGGGATGAATATGGCTACACCTTC

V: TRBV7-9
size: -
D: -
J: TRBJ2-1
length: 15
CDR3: CASSGRVGNTVEQFF
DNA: TGTGCCAGCAGCGGTAGAGTAGGCAACACAGTTGAGCAGTTCTTC

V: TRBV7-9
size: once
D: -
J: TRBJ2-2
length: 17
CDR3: CASSPRFGQMNTGELFF
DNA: TGTGCCAGCAGCCCAAGGTTCGGACAGATGAACACCGGGGAGCTGTTTTTT

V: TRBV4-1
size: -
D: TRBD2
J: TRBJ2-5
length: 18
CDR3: CASSQERALSGGQETQYF
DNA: TGCGCCAGCAGCCAAGAAAGGGCCCTAAGCGGGGGGCAAGAGACCCAGTACTTC

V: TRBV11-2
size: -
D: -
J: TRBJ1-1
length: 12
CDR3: CASSPVGAEAFF
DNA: TGTGCCAGCAGCCCCGTGGGTGCTGAAGCTTTCTTT

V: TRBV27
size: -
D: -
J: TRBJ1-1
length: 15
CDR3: CASSLNSYANTEAFF
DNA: TGTGCCAGCAGTTTAAACAGCTACGCGAACACTGAAGCTTTCTTT

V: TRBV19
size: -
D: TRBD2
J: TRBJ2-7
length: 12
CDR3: CASSRGGYEQYF
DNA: TGTGCCAGTAGCCGGGGGGGGTACGAGCAGTACTTC

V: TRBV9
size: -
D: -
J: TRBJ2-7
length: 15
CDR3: CASSVSRGGSDEQYF
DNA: TGTGCCAGCAGCGTATCCAGAGGTGGGTCAGACGAGCAGTACTTC

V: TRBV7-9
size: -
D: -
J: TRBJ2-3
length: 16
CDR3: CASSLGRPSEGDTQYF
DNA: TGTGCCAGCAGCTTGGGACGGCCTAGCGAAGGGGATACGCAGTATTTT

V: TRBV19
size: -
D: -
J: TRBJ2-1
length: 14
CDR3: CASSIDLAGYEQFF
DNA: TGTGCCAGTAGTATAGATCTTGCGGGGTATGAGCAGTTCTTC

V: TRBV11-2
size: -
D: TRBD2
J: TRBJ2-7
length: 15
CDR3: CASSLGSGGVNEQYF
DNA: TGTGCCAGCAGCTTAGGCAGCGGGGGGGTCAACGAGCAGTACTTC

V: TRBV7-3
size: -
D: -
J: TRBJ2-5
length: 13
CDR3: CASSLTSFETQYF
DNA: TGTGCCAGCAGCTTAACCTCGTTTGAGACCCAGTACTTC

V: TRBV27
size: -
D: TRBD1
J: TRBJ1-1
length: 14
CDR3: CASSQDRGDTEAFF
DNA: TGTGCCAGCAGTCAGGACAGGGGGGACACTGAAGCTTTCTTT

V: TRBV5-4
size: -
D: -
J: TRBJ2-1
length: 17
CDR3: CASSQGNQGWTYNEQFF
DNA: TGTGCCAGCAGCCAAGGGAACCAGGGGTGGACCTACAATGAGCAGTTCTTC

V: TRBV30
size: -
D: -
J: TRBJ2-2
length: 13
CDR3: CAWSDYVTGELFF
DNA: TGTGCCTGGAGTGACTATGTCACCGGGGAGCTGTTTTTT

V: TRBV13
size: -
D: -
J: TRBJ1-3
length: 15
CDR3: CASSGGPLAGNTIYF
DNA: TGTGCCAGCAGCGGAGGCCCCCTCGCTGGAAACACCATATATTTT

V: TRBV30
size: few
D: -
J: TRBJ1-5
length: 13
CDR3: CAWSVQDNQPQHF
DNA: TGTGCCTGGAGTGTACAGGACAATCAGCCCCAGCATTTT

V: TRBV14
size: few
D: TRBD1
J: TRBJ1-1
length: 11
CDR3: CASSPGQGAFF
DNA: TGTGCCAGCAGCCCGGGACAGGGAGCTTTCTTT

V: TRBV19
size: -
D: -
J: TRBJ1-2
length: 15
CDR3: CASSIVFATDAGYTF
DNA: TGTGCCAGTAGTATAGTTTTTGCGACAGACGCGGGCTACACCTTC

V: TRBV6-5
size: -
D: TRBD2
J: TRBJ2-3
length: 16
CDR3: CASSYGTSGVADTQYF
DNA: TGTGCCAGCAGTTATGGGACTAGCGGGGTCGCAGATACGCAGTATTTT

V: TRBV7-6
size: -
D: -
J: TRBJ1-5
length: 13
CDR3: CASSLNSNQPQHF
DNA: TGTGCCAGCAGCTTAAACAGCAATCAGCCCCAGCATTTT

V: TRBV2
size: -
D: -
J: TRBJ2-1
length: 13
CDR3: CASRTTDYNEQFF
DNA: TGTGCCAGCAGGACGACAGATTACAATGAGCAGTTCTTC

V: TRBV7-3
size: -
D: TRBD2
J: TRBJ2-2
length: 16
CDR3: CASSLTTSGSSRELFF
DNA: TGTGCCAGCAGCTTAACCACTAGCGGGAGTTCGCGGGAGCTGTTTTTT

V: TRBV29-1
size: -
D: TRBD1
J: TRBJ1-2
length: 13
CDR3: CSVERGQIYGYTF
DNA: TGCAGCGTTGAGAGGGGGCAGATCTATGGCTACACCTTC

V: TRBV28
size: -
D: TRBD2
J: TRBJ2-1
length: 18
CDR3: CASSLFWTSGLQDNEQFF
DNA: TGTGCCAGCAGTTTATTCTGGACTAGCGGACTCCAAGACAATGAGCAGTTCTTC

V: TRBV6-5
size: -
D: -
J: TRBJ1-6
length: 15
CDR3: CASSYSRVGGSPLHF
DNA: TGTGCCAGCAGTTACTCCCGTGTTGGGGGATCACCCCTCCACTTT

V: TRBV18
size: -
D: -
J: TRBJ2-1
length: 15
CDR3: CASSPPTGRSNEQFF
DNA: TGTGCCAGCTCACCGCCGACGGGCAGGAGCAATGAGCAGTTCTTC

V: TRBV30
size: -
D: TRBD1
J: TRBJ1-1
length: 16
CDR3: CAWSLTGTGGRTEAFF
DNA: TGTGCCTGGAGTTTGACCGGGACAGGGGGCCGAACTGAAGCTTTCTTT

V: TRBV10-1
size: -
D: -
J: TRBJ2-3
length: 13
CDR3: CASSESGTDTQYF
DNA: TGCGCCAGCAGTGAGTCTGGAACAGATACGCAGTATTTT

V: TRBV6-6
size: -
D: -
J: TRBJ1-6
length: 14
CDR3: CASSESFGNSPLHF
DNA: TGTGCCAGCAGTGAGTCTTTCGGGAATTCACCCCTCCACTTT

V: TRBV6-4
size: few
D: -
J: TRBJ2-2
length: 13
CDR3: CASSDSATGELFF
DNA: TGTGCCAGCAGTGACTCGGCAACCGGGGAGCTGTTTTTT

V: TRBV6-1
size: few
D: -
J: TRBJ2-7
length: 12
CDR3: CASSDVYYEQYF
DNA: TGTGCCAGCAGTGACGTATACTACGAGCAGTACTTC

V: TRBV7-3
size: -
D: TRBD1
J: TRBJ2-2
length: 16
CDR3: CASSLDRGASTGELFF
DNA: TGTGCCAGCAGCTTAGACAGGGGGGCCTCCACCGGGGAGCTGTTTTTT

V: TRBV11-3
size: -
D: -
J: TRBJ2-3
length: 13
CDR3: CASSPDISDTQYF
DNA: TGTGCCAGCAGCCCGGATATTTCAGATACGCAGTATTTT

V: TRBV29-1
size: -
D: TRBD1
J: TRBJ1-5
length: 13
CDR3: CSVEGGQGQPQHF
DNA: TGCAGCGTTGAGGGGGGACAGGGGCAGCCCCAGCATTTT

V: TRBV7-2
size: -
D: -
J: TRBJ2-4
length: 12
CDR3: CASSAGGNIQYF
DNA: TGTGCCAGCAGCGCAGGTGGGAACATTCAGTACTTC

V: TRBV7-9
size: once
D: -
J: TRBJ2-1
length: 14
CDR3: CASSLAGDGGEQFF
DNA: TGTGCCAGCAGCTTAGCCGGGGATGGCGGGGAGCAGTTCTTC

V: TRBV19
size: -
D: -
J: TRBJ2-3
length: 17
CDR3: CASSIDRGSRIADTQYF
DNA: TGTGCCAGTAGTATAGATCGTGGGTCTAGGATCGCAGATACGCAGTATTTT

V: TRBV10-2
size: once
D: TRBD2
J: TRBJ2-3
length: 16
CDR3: CASSELAGGPTDTQYF
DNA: TGCGCCAGCAGTGAGCTTGCGGGGGGTCCAACAGATACGCAGTATTTT

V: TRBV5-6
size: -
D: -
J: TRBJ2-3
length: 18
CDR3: CASSLVGSGLWGTDTQYF
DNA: TGTGCCAGCAGCTTGGTGGGATCGGGGCTGTGGGGCACAGATACGCAGTATTTT

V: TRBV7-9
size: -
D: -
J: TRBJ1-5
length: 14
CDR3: CASSYQSTNQPQHF
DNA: TGTGCCAGCAGCTACCAATCGACAAATCAGCCCCAGCATTTT

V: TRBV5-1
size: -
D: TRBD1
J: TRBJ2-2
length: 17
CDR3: CASSSTAGQGYPGELFF
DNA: TGCGCCAGCAGCTCGACCGCAGGACAGGGATATCCGGGGGAGCTGTTTTTT

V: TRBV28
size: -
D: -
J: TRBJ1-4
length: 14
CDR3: CASLAGTTNEKLFF
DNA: TGTGCCAGCCTCGCCGGGACTACTAATGAAAAACTGTTTTTT

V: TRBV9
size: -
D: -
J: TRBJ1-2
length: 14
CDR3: CASSVGDGAVGYTF
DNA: TGTGCCAGCAGCGTAGGGGATGGGGCGGTCGGCTACACCTTC

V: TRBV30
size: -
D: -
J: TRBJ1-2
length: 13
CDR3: CAWSRFGHYGYTF
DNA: TGTGCCTGGAGTAGGTTCGGGCACTATGGCTACACCTTC

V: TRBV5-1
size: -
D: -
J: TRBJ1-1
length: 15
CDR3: CASSLAVAGNTEAFF
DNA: TGCGCCAGCAGCTTGGCCGTAGCCGGGAACACTGAAGCTTTCTTT

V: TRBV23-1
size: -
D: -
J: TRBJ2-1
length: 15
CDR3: CARPGGLLDNNEQFF
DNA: TGCGCCAGGCCGGGGGGCCTCTTGGATAACAATGAGCAGTTCTTC

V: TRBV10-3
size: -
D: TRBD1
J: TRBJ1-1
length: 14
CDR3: CAIRRDRGNTEAFF
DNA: TGTGCCATCAGGAGGGACAGGGGGAACACTGAAGCTTTCTTT

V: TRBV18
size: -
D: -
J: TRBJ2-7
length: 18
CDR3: CASSPMKIAVANSYEQYF
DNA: TGTGCCAGCTCACCAATGAAGATAGCGGTAGCTAATTCCTACGAGCAGTACTTC